The 10 T cell receptor beta chains reported below all come from one sample, sequenced in a study of T cell repertoires in cytomegalovirus infection. TCRdb re-derived calls from the reads in MiXCR, one entry per CDR3 protein. The data hold a few hundred thousand distinct CDR3 sequences, with approximately 26% observed a single time. The sample taken for sequencing was PBMCs. The origin of the receptors is a human donor in good health (CMV status not recorded). Some clones in this sample may be carry-over from other donors' samples.

The chain has TRBV7-9 and TRBJ1-3, with unresolved D. V lost 5 bases and J 0 bases, leaving 17 bases between the germline ends. Germline CDR1 is SEHNR and CDR2 is FQNEAQ (reference sequence). This CDR3 comprises 17 residues. Here the CDR3 DNA reads TGTGCCAGCAGCACAAGGATGACCACGAGCTCTGGAAACACCATATATTTT. It specifies CASSTRMTTSSGNTIYF.

This chain links TRBV7-8 with TRBJ2-2; D remains ambiguous. V lost 2 bases and J 7 bases, leaving 8 bases between the germline ends. CDR1 and CDR2 (germline): SGHVS, FQNEAQ. This CDR3 spans 13 amino acids. The CDR3: CASSLSGVGELFF. As DNA, the CDR3 is TGTGCCAGCAGCTTATCCGGAGTCGGGGAGCTGTTTTTT.

This clonotype was counted between two and nine times. This chain connects TRBV7-6 to TRBJ2-1; TRBD2 matches 10 bases. V was clipped by 5 bases and J by 7 bases; unmatched bases: 8. Germline loops: CDR1 SGHVS, CDR2 FNYEAQ. This CDR3 spans 15 amino acids. CDR3 protein: CASSRGLAVRNEQFF. CDR3 coding DNA: TGTGCCAGCAGCCGAGGACTAGCGGTAAGGAATGAGCAGTTCTTC. Supplemented by reference TRBV7-6 and TRBJ2-1, the full variable domain reads GAGVSQSPRYKVTKRGQDVALRCDPISGHVSLYWYRQALGQGPEFLTYFNYEAQQDKSGLPNDRFSAERPEGSISTLTIQRTEQRDSAMYRCASSRGLAVRNEQFFGPGTRLTVL.

The chain recombines TRBV4-1 with TRBJ2-7; 11 bases map to TRBD2. The ends lost 2 bases at V and 4 bases at J; junction bases unmatched: 4. The CDR3 has 15 residues. Germline V gene sequence: CDR1 MGHRA, CDR2 YSYEKL. CDR3 protein: CASSQPTSGKYEQYF. The DNA of the CDR3 is TGCGCCAGCAGCCAACCGACTAGCGGGAAGTACGAGCAGTACTTC.

The V and J genes are TRBV3-1 and TRBJ2-6, with D hard to call. Germline CDR1 reads LGHDT; CDR2 reads YNNKEL (reference sequence). V shed 1 base and J shed 0 bases, with 16 bases lying between them. The CDR3 totals 19 residues. Written as DNA, the CDR3 is TGTGCCAGCAGCCAAGGAGCCCCACTTTACATCTCTGGGGCCAACGTCCTGACTTTC. This sequence encodes CASSQGAPLYISGANVLTF.

In nucleotides, the CDR3 is TGCAGCGTTGAGAATGGGGCCGCCTTTGGCTACACCTTC. It translates to CSVENGAAFGYTF. The chain has TRBV29-1 and TRBJ1-2; D might be TRBD1 (5 bases). Germline CDR1 SQVTM, CDR2 ANQGSEA. The V end was cut by 3 bases, the J end by 7 bases, with 15 bases between. There are 13 residues in the CDR3.

This clonotype was found a few times. This chain links TRBV7-3 with TRBJ1-1; possible D gene TRBD1, 6 bases. V shed 6 bases and J shed 5 bases, with 16 bases lying between them. Germline V lookup: CDR1 SGHTA, CDR2 FQGTGA. The CDR3 covers 14 residues. CDR3 sequence: CASRPHQGSTEAFF. CDR3 DNA sequence: TGTGCCAGCAGGCCCCACCAGGGGAGTACTGAAGCTTTCTTT. The whole variable domain, remainder taken from reference TRBV7-3 and TRBJ1-1, is GAGVSQTPSNKVTEKGKYVELRCDPISGHTALYWYRQSLGQGPEFLIYFQGTGAADDSGLPNDRFFAVRPEGSVSTLKIQRTERGDSAVYLCASRPHQGSTEAFFGQGTRLTVV.

The table lists this clonotype with many counts. This chain uses TRBV12-3 or TRBV12-4 with TRBJ2-3, with TRBD1 matching 8 bases. The CDR3 is 15 amino acids. J gave up 3 bases and V 5 bases, and 7 bases lay outside the gene matches. CDR3 nucleotides: TGTGCCAGCAGTCCGGGGACAGGTAGTACAGATACGCAGTATTTT. This sequence encodes CASSPGTGSTDTQYF.

This clonotype was found a few times. The V gene is TRBV4-2, the J gene TRBJ2-1, with D uncertain. This CDR3 is 16 amino acids long. Germline CDR1 LGHNA, CDR2 YNFKEQ. V lost 4 bases, J lost 3 bases, and 16 bases lay in between. CDR3: CASSLPGSRYYNEQFF. CDR3 DNA: TGTGCCAGCAGCCTCCCTGGCTCTAGGTACTACAATGAGCAGTTCTTC.

The chain combines TRBV7-7 with TRBJ2-7; 12 bases agree with TRBD1. The CDR3 runs to 15 residues. The germline V gene encodes CDR1 SSHAT and CDR2 FNYEAQ (reference sequence). CDR3 coding DNA: TGTGCTAGCAGCCAGGGACAGGGGGCCTTGAGCGAGCAGTACGTC. Translating it yields CASSQGQGALSEQYV.